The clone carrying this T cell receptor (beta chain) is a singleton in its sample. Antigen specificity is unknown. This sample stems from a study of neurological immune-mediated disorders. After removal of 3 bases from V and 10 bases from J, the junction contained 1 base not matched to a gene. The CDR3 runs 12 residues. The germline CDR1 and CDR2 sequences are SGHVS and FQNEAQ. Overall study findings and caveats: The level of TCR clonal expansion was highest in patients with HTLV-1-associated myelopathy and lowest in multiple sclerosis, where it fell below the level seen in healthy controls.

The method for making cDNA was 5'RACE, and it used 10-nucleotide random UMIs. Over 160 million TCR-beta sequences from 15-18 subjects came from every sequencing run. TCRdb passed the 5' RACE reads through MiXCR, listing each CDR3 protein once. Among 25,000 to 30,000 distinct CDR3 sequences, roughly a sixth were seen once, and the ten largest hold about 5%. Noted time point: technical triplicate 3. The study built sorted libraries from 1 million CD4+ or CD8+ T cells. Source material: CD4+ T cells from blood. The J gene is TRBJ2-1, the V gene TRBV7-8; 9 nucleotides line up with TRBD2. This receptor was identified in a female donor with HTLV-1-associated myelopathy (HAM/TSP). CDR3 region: CASSFLAGEQFF. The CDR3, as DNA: TGTGCCAGCAGCTTTCTAGCGGGGGAGCAGTTCTTC.